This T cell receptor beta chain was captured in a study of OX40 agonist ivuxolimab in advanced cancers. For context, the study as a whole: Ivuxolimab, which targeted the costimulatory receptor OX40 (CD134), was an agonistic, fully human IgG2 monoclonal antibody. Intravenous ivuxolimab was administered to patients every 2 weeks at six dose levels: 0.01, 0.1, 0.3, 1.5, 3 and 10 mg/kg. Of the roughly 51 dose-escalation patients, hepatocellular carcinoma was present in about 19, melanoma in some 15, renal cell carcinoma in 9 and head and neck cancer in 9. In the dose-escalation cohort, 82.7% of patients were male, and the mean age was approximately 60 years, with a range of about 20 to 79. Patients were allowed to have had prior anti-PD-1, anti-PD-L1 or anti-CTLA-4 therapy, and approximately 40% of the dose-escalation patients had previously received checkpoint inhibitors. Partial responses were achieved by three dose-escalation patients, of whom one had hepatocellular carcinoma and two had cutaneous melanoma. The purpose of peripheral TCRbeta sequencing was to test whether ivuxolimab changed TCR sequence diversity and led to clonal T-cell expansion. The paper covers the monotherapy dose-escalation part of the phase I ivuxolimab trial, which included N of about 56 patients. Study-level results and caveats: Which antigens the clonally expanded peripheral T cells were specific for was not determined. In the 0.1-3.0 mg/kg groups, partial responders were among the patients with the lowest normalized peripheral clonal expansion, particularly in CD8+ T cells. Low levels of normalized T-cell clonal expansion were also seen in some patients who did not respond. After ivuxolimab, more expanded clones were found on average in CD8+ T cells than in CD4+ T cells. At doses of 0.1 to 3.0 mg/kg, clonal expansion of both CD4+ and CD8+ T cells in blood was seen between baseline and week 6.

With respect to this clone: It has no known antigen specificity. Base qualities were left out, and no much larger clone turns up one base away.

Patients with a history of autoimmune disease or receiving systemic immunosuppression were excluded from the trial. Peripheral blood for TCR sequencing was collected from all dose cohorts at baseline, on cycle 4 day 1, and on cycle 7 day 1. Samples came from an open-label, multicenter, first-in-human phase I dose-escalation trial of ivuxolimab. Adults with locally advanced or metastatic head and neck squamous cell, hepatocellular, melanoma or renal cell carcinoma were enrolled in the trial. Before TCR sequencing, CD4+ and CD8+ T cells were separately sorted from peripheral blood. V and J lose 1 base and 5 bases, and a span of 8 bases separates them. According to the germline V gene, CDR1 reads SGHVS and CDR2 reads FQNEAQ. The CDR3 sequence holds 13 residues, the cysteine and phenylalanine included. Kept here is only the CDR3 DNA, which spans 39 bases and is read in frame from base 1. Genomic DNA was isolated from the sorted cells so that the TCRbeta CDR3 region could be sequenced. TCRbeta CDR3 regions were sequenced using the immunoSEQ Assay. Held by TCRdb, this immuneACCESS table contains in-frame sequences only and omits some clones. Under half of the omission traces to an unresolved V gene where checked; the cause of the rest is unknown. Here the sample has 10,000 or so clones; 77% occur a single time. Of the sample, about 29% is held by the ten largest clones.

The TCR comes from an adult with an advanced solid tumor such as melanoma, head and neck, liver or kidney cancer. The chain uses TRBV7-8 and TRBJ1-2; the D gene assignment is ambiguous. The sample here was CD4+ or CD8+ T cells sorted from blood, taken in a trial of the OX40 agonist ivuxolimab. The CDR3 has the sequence CASSLGGKYGYTF. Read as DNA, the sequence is TGTGCCAGCAGCTTAGGAGGGAAGTATGGCTACACCTTC.